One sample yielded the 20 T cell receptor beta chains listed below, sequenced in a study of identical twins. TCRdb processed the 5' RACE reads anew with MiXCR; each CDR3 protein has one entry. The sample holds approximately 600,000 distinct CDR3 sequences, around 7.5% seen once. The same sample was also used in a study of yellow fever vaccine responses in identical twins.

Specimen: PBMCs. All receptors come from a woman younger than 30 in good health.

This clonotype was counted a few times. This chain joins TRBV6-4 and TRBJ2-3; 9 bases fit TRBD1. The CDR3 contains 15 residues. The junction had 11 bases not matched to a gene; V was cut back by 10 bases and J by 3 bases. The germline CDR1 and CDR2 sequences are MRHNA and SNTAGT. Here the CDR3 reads CATGETGGATDTQYF. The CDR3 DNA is TGTGCCACCGGAGAAACAGGGGGCGCGACAGATACGCAGTATTTT.

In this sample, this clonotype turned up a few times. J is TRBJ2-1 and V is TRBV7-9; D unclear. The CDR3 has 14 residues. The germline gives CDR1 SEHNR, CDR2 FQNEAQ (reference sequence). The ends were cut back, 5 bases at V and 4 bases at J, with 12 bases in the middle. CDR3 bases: TGTGCCAGCAGCGAAATGACGGCTTACAATGAGCAGTTCTTC. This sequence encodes CASSEMTAYNEQFF.

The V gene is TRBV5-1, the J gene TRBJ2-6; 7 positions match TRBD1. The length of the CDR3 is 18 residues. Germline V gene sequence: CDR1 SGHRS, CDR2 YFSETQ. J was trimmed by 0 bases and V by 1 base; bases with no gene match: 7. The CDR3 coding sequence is TGCGCCAGCAGCTTGTCGACAGGGACGAGCTCTGGGGCCAACGTCCTGACTTTC. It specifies CASSLSTGTSSGANVLTF.

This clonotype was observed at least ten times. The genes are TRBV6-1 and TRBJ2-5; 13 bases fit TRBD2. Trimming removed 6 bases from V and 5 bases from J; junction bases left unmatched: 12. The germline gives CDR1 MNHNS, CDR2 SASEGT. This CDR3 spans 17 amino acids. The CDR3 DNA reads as TGTGCCAGCAGGTCCGGGACTAGCGGGACCGATGGGGAGACCCAGTACTTC. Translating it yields CASRSGTSGTDGETQYF.

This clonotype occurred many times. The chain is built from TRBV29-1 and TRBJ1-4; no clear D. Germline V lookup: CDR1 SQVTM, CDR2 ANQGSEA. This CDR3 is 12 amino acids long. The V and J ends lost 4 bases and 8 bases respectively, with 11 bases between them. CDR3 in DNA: TGCAGCGTTGGGCAGGCCAACGAAAAACTGTTTTTT. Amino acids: CSVGQANEKLFF.

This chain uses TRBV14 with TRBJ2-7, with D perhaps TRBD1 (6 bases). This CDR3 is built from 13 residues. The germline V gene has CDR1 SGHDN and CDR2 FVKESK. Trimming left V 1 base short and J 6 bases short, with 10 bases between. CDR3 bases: TGTGCCAGCAGCCAAGCCGTAGGGGGCGAGCAGTACGTC. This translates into CASSQAVGGEQYV.

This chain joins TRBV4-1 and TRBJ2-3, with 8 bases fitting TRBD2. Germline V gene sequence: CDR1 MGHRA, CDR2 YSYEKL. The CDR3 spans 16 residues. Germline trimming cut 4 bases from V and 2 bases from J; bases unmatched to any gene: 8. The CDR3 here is CASSPRGGVDTDTQYF. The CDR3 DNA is TGCGCCAGCAGCCCCCGGGGGGGCGTTGACACAGATACGCAGTATTTT.

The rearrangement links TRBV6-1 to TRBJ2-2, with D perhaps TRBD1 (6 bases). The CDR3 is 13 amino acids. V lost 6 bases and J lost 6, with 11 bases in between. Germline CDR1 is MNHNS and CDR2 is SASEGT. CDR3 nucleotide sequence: TGTGCCAGCAGAATCAGGGGTGCCGGGGAGCTGTTTTTT. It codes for CASRIRGAGELFF.

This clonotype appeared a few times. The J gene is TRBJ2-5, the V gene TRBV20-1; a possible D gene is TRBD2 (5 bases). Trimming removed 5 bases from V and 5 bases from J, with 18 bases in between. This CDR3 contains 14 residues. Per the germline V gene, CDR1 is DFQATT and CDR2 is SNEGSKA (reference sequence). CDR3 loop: CSAPGSGVMETQYF. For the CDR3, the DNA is TGCAGTGCTCCGGGATCTGGGGTTATGGAGACCCAGTACTTC.

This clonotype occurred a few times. CDR3 protein: CARIVAGSAANTGELFF. CDR3 DNA sequence: TGTGCCAGAATCGTAGCGGGGTCCGCCGCGAACACCGGGGAGCTGTTTTTT. The J gene is TRBJ2-2, the V gene TRBV7-2, with 8 bases identical to TRBD2. Germline V gene sequence: CDR1 SGHTA, CDR2 FQGNSA. The J segment lost 0 bases and the V segment lost 9 bases, leaving 12 bases of the junction unmatched. CDR3 size: 17 residues.

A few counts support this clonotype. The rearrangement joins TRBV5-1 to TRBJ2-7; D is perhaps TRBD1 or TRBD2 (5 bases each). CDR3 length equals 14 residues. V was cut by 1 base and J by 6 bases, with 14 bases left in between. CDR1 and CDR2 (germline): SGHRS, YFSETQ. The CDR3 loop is CASSLSGPTGEQYF. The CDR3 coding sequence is TGCGCCAGCAGCTTGTCGGGACCGACGGGCGAGCAGTACTTC. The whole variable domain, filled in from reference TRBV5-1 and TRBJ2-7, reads KAGVTQTPRYLIKTRGQQVTLSCSPISGHRSVSWYQQTPGQGLQFLFEYFSETQRNKGNFPGRFSGRQFSNSRSEMNVSTLELGDSALYLCASSLSGPTGEQYFGPGTRLTVT.

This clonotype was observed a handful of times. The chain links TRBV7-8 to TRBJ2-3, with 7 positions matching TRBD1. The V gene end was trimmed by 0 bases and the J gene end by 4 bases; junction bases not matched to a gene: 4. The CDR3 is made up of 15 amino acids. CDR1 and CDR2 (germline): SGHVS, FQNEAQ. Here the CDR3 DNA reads TGTGCCAGCAGCTTAGCGGTCCAGGGGGCAGATACGCAGTATTTT. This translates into CASSLAVQGADTQYF. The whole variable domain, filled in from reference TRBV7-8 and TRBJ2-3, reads GAGVSQSPRYKVAKRGQDVALRCDPISGHVSLFWYQQALGQGPEFLTYFQNEAQLDKSGLPSDRFFAERPEGSVSTLKIQRTQQEDSAVYLCASSLAVQGADTQYFGPGTRLTVL.

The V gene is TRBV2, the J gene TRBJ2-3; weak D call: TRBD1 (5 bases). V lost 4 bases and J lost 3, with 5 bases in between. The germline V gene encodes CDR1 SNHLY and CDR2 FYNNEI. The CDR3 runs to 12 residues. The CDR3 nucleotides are TGTGCCAGCAGTGGGACAACAGATACGCAGTATTTT. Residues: CASSGTTDTQYF.

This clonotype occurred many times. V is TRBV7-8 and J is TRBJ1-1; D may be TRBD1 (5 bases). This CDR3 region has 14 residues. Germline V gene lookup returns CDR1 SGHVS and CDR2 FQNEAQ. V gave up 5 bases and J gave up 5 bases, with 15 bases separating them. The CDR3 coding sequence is TGTGCCAGCAGCCCGGGGGGGAGGGAAACTGAAGCTTTCTTT. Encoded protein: CASSPGGRETEAFF.

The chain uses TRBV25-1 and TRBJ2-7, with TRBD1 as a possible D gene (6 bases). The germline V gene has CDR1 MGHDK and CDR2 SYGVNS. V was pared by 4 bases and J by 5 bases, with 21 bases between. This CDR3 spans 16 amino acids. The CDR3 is CASSGYRAHGRNEQYF. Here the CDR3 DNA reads TGTGCCAGCAGTGGTTACAGGGCACATGGGCGTAACGAGCAGTACTTC.

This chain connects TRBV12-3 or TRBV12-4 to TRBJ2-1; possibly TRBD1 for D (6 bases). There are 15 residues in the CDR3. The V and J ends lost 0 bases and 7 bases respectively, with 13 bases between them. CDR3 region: CASSLAGAGGNEQFF. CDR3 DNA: TGTGCCAGCAGTTTAGCGGGGGCGGGTGGAAATGAGCAGTTCTTC.

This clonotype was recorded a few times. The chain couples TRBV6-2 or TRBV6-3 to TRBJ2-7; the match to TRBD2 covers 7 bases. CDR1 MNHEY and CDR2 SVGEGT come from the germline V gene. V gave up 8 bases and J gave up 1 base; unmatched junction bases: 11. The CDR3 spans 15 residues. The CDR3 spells CASGRGQRQSYEQYF. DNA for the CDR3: TGTGCCAGCGGGAGGGGCCAACGACAGTCCTACGAGCAGTACTTC.

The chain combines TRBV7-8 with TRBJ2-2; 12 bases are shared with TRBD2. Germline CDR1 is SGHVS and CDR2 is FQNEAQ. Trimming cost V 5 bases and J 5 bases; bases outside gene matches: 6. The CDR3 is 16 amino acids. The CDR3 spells CASSQTSGGTTGELFF. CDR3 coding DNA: TGTGCCAGCAGCCAGACTAGCGGGGGAACTACCGGGGAGCTGTTTTTT.

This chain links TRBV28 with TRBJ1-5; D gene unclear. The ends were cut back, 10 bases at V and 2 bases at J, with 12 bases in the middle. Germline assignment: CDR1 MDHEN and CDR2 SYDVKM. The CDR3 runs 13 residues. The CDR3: CATGGIGNQPQHF. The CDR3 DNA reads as TGTGCCACAGGAGGGATTGGCAATCAGCCCCAGCATTTT.

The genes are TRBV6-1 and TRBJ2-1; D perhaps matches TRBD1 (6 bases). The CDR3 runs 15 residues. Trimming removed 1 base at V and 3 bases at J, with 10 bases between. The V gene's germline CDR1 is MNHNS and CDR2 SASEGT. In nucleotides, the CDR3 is TGTGCCAGCAGTGAAGAAGAACAGGGCTACAATGAGCAGTTCTTC. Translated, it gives CASSEEEQGYNEQFF.